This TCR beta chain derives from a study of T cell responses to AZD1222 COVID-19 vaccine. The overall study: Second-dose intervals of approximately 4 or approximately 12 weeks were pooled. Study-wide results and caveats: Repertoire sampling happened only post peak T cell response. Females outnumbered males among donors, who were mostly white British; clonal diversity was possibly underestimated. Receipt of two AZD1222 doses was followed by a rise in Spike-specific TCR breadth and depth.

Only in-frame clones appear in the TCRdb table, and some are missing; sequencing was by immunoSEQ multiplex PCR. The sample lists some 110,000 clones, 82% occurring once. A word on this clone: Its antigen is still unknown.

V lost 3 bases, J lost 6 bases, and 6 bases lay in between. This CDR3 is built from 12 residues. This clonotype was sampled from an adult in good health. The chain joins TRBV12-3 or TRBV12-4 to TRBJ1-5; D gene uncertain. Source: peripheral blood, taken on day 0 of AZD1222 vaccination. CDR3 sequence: CASSFSGQPQHF. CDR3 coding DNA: TGTGCCAGCAGTTTTTCGGGTCAGCCCCAGCATTTT.